This TCR beta chain was sequenced for a study of blood T cell repertoires in COVID-19. Per the germline V gene, CDR1 is SGHDT and CDR2 is YYEEEE. V lost 4 bases and J lost 3, with 15 bases in between. The CDR3 has 15 amino acids. Repertoires were generated with immunoSEQ multiplex PCR, while TCRdb's copy carries only in-frame clones and drops some. Among about 310,000 clones listed, around 86% were seen once. This rearrangement joins TRBV5-6 to TRBJ2-3, with D perhaps TRBD2 (5 bases). Sequencing was carried out using peripheral blood. The TCR comes from a man aged 50-60 years with active or convalescent COVID-19. CDR3 loop: CASSRIQAGTDTQYF. As DNA, the CDR3 is TGTGCCAGCAGCCGGATTCAGGCGGGTACAGATACGCAGTATTTT.